The sample holds a few counts of the clone carrying this T cell receptor beta chain. Its antigen is as yet unknown. The sample originates from a study of tumor-infiltrating lymphocytes in localized non-small cell lung cancer. Across the whole study: Several tumor histologies, both smoking statuses, and some post-neoadjuvant chemotherapy samples were included.

Clones were sequenced by immunoSEQ multiplex PCR, and TCRdb holds only the in-frame ones, with some missing. The sample holds roughly 2,000 clones; under 60% are singletons and the top ten take roughly 13%. Study findings and constraints: No T-cell fraction difference was seen between IM1 and IM2 tumors.

V lost 3 bases and J lost 1, with 13 bases in between. The V gene's germline CDR1 is MNHNS and CDR2 SASEGT. The CDR3 spans 15 residues. This chain connects TRBV6-1 to TRBJ2-7; the D gene is possibly TRBD2 (7 bases). This TCR was sampled from a human donor with non-small cell lung cancer. Some clones in this sample may be carry-over from other donors' samples. The material sequenced was uninvolved lung tissue not adjacent to the tumor. CDR3 protein: CASSDGGAGSYEQYF. CDR3 DNA sequence: TGTGCCAGCAGTGATGGGGGGGCAGGATCCTACGAGCAGTACTTC.